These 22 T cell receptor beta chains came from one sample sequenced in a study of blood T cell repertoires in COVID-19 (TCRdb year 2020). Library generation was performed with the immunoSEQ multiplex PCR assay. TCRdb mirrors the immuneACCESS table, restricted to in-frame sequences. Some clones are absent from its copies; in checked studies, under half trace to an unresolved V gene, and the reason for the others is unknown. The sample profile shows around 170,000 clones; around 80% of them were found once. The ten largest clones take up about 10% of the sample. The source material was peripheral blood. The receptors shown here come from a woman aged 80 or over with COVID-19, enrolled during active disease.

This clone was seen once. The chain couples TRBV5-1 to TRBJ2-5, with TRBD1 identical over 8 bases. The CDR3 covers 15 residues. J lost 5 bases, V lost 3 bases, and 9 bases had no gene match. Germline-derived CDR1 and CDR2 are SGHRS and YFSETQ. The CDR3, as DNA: TGCGCCAGCAGCTGGCGGACAGGGCAGGGCGAGACCCAGTACTTC. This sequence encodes CASSWRTGQGETQYF.

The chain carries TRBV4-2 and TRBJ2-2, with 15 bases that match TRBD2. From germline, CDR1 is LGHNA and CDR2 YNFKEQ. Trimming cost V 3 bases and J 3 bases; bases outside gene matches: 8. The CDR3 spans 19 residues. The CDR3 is CASSHPPGLAGGYTGELFF. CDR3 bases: TGTGCCAGCAGCCATCCCCCAGGACTAGCGGGGGGGTACACCGGGGAGCTGTTTTTT.

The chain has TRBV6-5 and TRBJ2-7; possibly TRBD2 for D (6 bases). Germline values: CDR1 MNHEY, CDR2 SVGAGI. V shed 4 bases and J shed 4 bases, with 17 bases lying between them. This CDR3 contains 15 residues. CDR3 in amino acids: CASSWQPGAAYEQYF. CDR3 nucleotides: TGTGCCAGCAGTTGGCAACCGGGAGCCGCTTACGAGCAGTACTTC.

Here the CDR3 reads CATSSGGFLAGNTIYF. The DNA for the CDR3 is TGTGCCACCAGCAGCGGAGGTTTCTTAGCTGGAAACACCATATATTTT. The V and J genes are TRBV15 and TRBJ1-3; D is uncertain. This CDR3 spans 16 amino acids. Per the germline V gene, CDR1 is LNHNV and CDR2 is YYDKDF (reference sequence). V shed 3 bases and J shed 2 bases, with 14 bases lying between them.

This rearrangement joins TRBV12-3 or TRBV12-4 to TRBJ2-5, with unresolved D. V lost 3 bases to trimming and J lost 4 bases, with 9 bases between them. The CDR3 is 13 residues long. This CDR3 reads CASSFIFRETQYF. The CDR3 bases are TGTGCCAGCAGTTTTATCTTTAGAGAGACCCAGTACTTC.

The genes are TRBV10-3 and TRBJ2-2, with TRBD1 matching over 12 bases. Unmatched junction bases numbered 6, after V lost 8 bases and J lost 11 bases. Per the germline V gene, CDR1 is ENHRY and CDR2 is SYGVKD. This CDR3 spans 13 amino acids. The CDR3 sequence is CAIAGTGGAELFF. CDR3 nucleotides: TGTGCCATCGCCGGGACAGGGGGCGCAGAGCTGTTTTTT.

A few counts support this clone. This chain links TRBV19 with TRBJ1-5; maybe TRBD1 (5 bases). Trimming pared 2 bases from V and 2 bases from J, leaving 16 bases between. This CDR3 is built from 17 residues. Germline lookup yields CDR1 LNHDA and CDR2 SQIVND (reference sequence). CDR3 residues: CASSITPWGEGNQPQHF. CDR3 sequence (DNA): TGTGCCAGTAGTATAACCCCTTGGGGGGAGGGCAATCAGCCCCAGCATTTT.

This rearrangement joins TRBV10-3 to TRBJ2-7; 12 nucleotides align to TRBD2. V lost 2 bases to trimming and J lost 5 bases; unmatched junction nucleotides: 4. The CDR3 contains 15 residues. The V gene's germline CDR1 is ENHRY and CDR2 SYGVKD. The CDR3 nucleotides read TGTGCCATCAGTGAGAGCCTAGCGGGAGGGAACGAGCAGTACTTC. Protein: CAISESLAGGNEQYF.

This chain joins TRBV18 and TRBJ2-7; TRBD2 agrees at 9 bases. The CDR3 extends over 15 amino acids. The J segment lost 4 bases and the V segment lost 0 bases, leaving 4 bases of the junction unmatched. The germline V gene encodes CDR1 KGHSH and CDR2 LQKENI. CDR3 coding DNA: TGTGCCAGCTCACCACCGAGCGGGAGGTCGTACGAGCAGTACTTC. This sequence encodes CASSPPSGRSYEQYF.

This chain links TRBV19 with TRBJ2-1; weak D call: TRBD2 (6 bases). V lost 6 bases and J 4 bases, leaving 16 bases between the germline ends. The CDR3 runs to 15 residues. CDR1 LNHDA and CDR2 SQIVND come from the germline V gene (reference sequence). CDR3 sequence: CASSPGGAFYNEQFF. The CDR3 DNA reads TGTGCCAGTAGCCCCGGGGGAGCCTTTTACAATGAGCAGTTCTTC.

The chain's CDR3 is CASRGERTGSLYGYTF. The CDR3 DNA is TGTGCCAGCAGAGGGGAACGGACAGGGTCCCTATATGGCTACACCTTC. V usage is TRBV9 and J usage is TRBJ1-2; 8 bases align to TRBD1. Germline assignment: CDR1 SGDLS and CDR2 YYNGEE. The CDR3 contains 16 residues. The V and J ends lost 5 bases and 5 bases, in that order; junction bases with no gene match: 14. Combining the CDR3 with reference TRBV9 and TRBJ1-2 gives the whole variable domain DSGVTQTPKHLITATGQRVTLRCSPRSGDLSVYWYQQSLDQGLQFLIQYYNGEERAKGNILERFSAQQFPDLHSELNLSSLELGDSALYFCASRGERTGSLYGYTFGSGTRLTVV.

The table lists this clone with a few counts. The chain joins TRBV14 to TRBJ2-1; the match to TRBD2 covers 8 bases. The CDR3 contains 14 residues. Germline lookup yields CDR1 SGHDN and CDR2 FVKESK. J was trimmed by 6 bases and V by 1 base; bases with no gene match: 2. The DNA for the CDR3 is TGTGCCAGCAGCCAAGGACTAGCGCCCAATGAGCAGTTCTTC. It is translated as CASSQGLAPNEQFF. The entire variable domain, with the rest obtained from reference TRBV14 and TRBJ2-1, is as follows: EAGVTQFPSHSVIEKGQTVTLRCDPISGHDNLYWYRRVMGKEIKFLLHFVKESKQDESGMPNNRFLAERTGGTYSTLKVQPAELEDSGVYFCASSQGLAPNEQFFGPGTRLTVL.

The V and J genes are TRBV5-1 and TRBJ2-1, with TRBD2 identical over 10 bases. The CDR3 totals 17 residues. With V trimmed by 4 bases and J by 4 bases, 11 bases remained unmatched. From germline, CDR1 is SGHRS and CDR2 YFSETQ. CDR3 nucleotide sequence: TGCGCCAGCAGCACATTGAGCGGGGGGGCCTTGTACAATGAGCAGTTCTTC. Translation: CASSTLSGGALYNEQFF.

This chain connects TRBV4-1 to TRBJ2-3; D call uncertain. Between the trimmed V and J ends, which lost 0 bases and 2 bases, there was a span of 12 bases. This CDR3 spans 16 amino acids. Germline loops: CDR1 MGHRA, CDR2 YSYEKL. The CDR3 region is CASSQDVAGPTDTQYF. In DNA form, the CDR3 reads TGCGCCAGCAGCCAAGATGTCGCAGGCCCCACAGATACGCAGTATTTT.

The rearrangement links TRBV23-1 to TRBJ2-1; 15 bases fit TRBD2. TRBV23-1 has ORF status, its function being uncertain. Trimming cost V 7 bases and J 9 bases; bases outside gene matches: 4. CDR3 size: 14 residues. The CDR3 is CASIAGLAGGEQFF. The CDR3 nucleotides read TGCGCCAGCATTGCGGGACTAGCGGGAGGTGAGCAGTTCTTC.

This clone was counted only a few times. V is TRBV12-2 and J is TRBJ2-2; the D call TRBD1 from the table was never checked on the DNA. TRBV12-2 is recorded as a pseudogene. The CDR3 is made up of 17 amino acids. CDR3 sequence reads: CASRPLNRGQATGELFF. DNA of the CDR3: TGTGCAAGTCGCCCACTGAACAGGGGGCAGGCCACCGGGGAGCTGTTTTTT.

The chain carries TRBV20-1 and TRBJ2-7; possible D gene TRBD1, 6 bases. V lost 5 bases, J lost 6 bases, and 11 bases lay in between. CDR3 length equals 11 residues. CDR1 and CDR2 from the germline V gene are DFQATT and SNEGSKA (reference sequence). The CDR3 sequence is CSADRLGEQYF. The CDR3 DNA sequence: TGCAGTGCTGACAGGTTGGGCGAGCAGTACTTC.

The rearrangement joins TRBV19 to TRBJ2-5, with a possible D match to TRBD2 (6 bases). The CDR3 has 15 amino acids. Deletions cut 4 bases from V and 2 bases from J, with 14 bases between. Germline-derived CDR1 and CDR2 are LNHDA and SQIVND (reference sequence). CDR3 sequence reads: CASSSGTHRQETQYF. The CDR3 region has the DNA TGTGCCAGTAGTAGCGGGACGCATCGACAAGAGACCCAGTACTTC.

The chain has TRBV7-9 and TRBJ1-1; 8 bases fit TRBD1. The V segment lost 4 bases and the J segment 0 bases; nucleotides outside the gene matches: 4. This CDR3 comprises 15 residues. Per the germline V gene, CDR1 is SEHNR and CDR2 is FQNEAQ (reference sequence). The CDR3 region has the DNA TGTGCCAGCAGCTACACAGGGGGAATGAACACTGAAGCTTTCTTT. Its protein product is CASSYTGGMNTEAFF.

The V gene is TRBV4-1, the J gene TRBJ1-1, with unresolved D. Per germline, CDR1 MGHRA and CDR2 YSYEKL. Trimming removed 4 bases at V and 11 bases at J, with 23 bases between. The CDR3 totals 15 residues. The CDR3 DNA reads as TGCGCCAGCAGCCCAATGTTCCCAGGCCCCCAATTCGCTTTCTTT. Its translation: CASSPMFPGPQFAFF.

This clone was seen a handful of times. The CDR3 loop reads CATSDGGSQETQYF. Here the CDR3 DNA reads TGTGCCACCAGTGATGGTGGCTCTCAAGAGACCCAGTACTTC. The chain joins TRBV24-1 to TRBJ2-5, with D uncertain. The CDR3 has 14 amino acids. Trimming left V 3 bases short and J 2 bases short, with 9 bases between. In germline, CDR1 is KGHDR, CDR2 SFDVKD.

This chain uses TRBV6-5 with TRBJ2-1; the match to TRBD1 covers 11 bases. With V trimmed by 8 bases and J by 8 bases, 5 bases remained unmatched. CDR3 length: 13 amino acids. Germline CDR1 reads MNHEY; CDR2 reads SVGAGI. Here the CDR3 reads CASRGQGVHEQFF. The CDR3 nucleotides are TGTGCCAGCCGGGGACAGGGGGTCCATGAGCAGTTCTTC.